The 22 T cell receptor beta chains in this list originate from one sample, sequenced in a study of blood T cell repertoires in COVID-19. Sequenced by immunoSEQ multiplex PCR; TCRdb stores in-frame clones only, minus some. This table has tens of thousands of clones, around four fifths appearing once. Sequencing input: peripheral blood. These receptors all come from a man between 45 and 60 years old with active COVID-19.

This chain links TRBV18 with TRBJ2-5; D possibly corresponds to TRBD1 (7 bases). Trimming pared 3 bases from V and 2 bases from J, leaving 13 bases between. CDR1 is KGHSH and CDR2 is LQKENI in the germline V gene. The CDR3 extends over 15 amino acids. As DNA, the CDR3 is TGTGCCAGCTCACCGCAGGGGGGTAAACAAGAGACCCAGTACTTC. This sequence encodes CASSPQGGKQETQYF.

The DNA for the CDR3 is TGTGCCAGCACCCGGGACAGTGAGAATTCACCCCTCCACTTT. This sequence encodes CASTRDSENSPLHF. This chain joins TRBV7-9 and TRBJ1-6; 7 positions match TRBD1. The junction had 7 bases not matched to a gene; V was cut back by 7 bases and J by 7 bases. CDR3 size: 14 residues. CDR1 is SEHNR and CDR2 is FQNEAQ in the germline V gene (reference sequence).

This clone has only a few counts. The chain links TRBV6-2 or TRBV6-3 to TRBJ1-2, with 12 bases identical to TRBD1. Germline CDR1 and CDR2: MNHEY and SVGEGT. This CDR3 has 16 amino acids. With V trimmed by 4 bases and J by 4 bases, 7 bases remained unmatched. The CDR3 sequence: CASSSLPGQGAYGYTF. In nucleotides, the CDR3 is TGTGCCAGCAGTTCCCTGCCGGGACAGGGGGCCTATGGCTACACCTTC.

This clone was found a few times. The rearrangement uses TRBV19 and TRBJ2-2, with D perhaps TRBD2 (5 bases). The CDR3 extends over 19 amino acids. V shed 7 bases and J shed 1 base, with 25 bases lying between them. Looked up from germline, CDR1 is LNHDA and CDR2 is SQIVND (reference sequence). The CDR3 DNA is TGTGCCAGTACCTCTTATCGTATGTATAACGGGAAGAACACCGGGGAGCTGTTTTTT. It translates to CASTSYRMYNGKNTGELFF.

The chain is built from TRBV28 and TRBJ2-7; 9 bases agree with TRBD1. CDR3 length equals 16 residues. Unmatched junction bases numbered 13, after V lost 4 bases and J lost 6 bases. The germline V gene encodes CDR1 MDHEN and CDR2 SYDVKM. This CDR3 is CASSSDRTGAATEQYF. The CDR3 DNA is TGTGCCAGCAGTTCAGATCGGACAGGGGCTGCGACCGAGCAGTACTTC.

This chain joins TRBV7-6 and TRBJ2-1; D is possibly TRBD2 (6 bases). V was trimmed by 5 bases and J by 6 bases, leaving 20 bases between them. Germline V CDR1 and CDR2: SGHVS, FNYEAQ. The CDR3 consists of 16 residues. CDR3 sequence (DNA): TGTGCCAGCAGCGATCCTTACGGTTCCGGGGGCAATGAGCAGTTCTTC. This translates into CASSDPYGSGGNEQFF.

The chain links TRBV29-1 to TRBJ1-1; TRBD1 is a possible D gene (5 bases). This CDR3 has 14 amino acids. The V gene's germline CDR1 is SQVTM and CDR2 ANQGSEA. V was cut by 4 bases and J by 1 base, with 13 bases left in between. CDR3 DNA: TGCAGCGTTGGGGGGGGGATTGGGAACACTGAAGCTTTCTTT. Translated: CSVGGGIGNTEAFF.

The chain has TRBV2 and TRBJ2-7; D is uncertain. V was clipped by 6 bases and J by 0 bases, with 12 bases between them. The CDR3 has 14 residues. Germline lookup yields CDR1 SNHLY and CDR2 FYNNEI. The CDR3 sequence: CASSVRWASYEQYF. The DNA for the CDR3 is TGTGCCAGCAGCGTCAGGTGGGCCTCCTACGAGCAGTACTTC.

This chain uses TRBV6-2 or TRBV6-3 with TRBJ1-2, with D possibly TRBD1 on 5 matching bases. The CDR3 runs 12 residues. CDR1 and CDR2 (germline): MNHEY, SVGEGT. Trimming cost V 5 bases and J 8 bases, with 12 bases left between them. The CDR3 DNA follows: TGTGCCAGCAGTCCCGACAGACGAGGCTACACCTTC. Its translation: CASSPDRRGYTF.

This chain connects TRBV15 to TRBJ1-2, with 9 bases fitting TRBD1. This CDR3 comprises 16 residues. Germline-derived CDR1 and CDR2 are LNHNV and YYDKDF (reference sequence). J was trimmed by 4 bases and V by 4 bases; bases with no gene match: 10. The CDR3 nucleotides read TGTGCCACCAGCAAGGGTAACAGGGGGCGCCCCTATGGCTACACCTTC. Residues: CATSKGNRGRPYGYTF. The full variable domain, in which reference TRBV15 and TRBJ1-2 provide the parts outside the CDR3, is DAMVIQNPRYQVTQFGKPVTLSCSQTLNHNVMYWYQQKSSQAPKLLFHYYDKDFNNEADTPDNFQSRRPNTSFCFLDIRSPGLGDTAMYLCATSKGNRGRPYGYTFGSGTRLTVV.

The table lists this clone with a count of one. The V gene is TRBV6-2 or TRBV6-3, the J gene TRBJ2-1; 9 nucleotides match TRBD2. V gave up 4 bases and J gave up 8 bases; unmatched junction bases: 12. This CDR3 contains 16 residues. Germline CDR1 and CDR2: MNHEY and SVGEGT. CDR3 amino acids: CASSSDSGSGGDEQFF. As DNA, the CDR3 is TGTGCCAGCAGTTCCGATAGCGGGAGTGGTGGCGATGAGCAGTTCTTC.

The CDR3, as DNA: TGTGCCAGCAGCTTCGGAGCGGTCAAGAGGGCAGATACGCAGTATTTT. Amino acids: CASSFGAVKRADTQYF. V is TRBV7-2 and J is TRBJ2-3; D may be TRBD2 (5 bases). With 3 bases removed from V and 4 bases from J, the gap between germline ends came to 17 bases. The CDR3 spans 16 residues. Per the germline V gene, CDR1 is SGHTA and CDR2 is FQGNSA.

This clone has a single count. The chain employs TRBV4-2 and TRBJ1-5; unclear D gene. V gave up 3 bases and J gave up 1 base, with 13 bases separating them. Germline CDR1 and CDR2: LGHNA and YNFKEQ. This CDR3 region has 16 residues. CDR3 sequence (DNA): TGTGCCAGCAGCCAGGAGGGTTTAAGGAGCAATCAGCCCCAGCATTTT. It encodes CASSQEGLRSNQPQHF.

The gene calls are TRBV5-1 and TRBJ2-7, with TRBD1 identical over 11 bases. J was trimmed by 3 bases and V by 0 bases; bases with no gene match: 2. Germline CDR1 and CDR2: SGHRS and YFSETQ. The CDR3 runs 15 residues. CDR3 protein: CASSLAGTGGYEQYF. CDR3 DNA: TGCGCCAGCAGCTTGGCCGGGACAGGGGGCTACGAGCAGTACTTC.

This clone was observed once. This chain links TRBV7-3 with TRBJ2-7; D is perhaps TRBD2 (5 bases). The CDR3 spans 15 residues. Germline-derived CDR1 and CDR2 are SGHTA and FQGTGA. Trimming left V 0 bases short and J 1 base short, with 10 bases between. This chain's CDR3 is CASSLTGGGSYEQYF. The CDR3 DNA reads TGTGCCAGCAGCTTAACCGGAGGCGGTTCCTACGAGCAGTACTTC.

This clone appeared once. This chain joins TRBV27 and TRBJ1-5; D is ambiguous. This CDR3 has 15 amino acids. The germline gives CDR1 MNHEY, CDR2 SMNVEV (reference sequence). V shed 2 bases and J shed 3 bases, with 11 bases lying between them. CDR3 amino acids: CASSLTAGYNQPQHF. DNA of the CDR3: TGTGCCAGCAGTTTAACGGCAGGCTACAATCAGCCCCAGCATTTT.

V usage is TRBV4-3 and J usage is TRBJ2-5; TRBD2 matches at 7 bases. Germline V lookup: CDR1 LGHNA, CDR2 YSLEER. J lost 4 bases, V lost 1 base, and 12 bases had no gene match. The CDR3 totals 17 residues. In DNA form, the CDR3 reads TGCGCCAGCAGCCAAGGGAATCTGGCGGGAGTTTTAGAGACCCAGTACTTC. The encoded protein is CASSQGNLAGVLETQYF.

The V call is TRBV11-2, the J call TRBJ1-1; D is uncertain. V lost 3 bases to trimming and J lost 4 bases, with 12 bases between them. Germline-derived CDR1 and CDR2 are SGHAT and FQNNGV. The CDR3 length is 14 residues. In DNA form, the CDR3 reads TGTGCCAGCAGCTTCGATTCGGTCCCCACTGAAGCTTTCTTT. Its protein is CASSFDSVPTEAFF.

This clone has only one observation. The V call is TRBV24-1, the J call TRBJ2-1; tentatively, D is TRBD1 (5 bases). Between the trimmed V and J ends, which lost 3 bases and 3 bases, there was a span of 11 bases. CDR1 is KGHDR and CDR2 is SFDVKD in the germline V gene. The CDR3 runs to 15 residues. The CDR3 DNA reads TGTGCCACCAGTGATAGACAGATTAACTACAATGAGCAGTTCTTC. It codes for CATSDRQINYNEQFF.

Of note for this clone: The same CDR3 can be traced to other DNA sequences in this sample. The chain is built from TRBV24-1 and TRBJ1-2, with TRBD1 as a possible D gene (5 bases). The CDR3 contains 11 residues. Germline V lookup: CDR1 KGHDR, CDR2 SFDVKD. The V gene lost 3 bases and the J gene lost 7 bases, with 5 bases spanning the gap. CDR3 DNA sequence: TGTGCCACCAGTGATAGGGGTGGCTACACCTTC. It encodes CATSDRGGYTF.

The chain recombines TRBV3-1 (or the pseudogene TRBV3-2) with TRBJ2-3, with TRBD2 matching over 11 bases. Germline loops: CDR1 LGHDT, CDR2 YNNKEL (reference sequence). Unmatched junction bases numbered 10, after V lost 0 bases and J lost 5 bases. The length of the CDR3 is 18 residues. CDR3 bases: TGTGCCAGCAGCCAAGAGCCCCGACTAGCGGGAATGAAAGATACGCAGTATTTT. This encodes CASSQEPRLAGMKDTQYF.

CDR3 loop: CASGWTSGSLSEQFF. The CDR3 DNA sequence: TGCGCCAGCGGTTGGACTAGCGGGAGCTTGAGTGAGCAGTTCTTC. The chain recombines TRBV5-1 with TRBJ2-1; TRBD2 matches at 13 bases. Germline V gene data show CDR1 as SGHRS and CDR2 as YFSETQ. This CDR3 is 15 amino acids long. The V and J ends lost 7 bases and 9 bases, in that order; junction bases with no gene match: 10. The full variable domain, in which reference TRBV5-1 and TRBJ2-1 provide the parts outside the CDR3, is KAGVTQTPRYLIKTRGQQVTLSCSPISGHRSVSWYQQTPGQGLQFLFEYFSETQRNKGNFPGRFSGRQFSNSRSEMNVSTLELGDSALYLCASGWTSGSLSEQFFGPGTRLTVL.